This record concerns one T cell receptor (beta chain) sequence. Sequencing was performed with immunoSEQ multiplex PCR; in TCRdb, only in-frame clones are kept and a portion is missing. The table has more than 85,000 clones, over 75% seen once. This sample was included in a study of T cell responses to AZD1222 COVID-19 vaccine. On the study more broadly: Pooling of second doses given at about 4 or about 12 weeks was done.

Germline CDR1 SGHVS, CDR2 FNYEAQ. The V gene lost 1 base and the J gene lost 8 bases, with 9 bases spanning the gap. The CDR3 contains 13 residues. The receptor was derived from an adult in good health. The chain is built from TRBV7-6 and TRBJ2-1, with unresolved D. The input for sequencing was peripheral blood, taken on day 0 of AZD1222 vaccination. For the CDR3, the DNA is TGTGCCAGCAGCTTAGTGTTGGGCGATGAGCAGTTCTTC. Residues: CASSLVLGDEQFF.